Presented here are 18 T cell receptor beta chains from one specimen sequenced in a study of neurological immune-mediated disorders. TCRdb used MiXCR to reprocess the 5' RACE reads, holding one entry per CDR3 protein. The table includes roughly 100,000 distinct CDR3 sequences, roughly 3.5% detected once. Sequenced material: PBMCs. These receptors were collected from a woman between 45 and 65 years old with multiple sclerosis.

This clonotype was seen at least ten times. The chain carries TRBV15 and TRBJ1-2; D gene ambiguous. Trimming took 0 bases from V and 2 from J, leaving 10 bases between them. Germline CDR1 and CDR2: LNHNV and YYDKDF (reference sequence). The CDR3 loop spans 15 amino acids. CDR3 DNA: TGTGCCACCAGCAGAGATACAGTACAGAACTATGGCTACACCTTC. It is translated as CATSRDTVQNYGYTF. Filled out from reference TRBV15 and TRBJ1-2, the complete variable domain reads DAMVIQNPRYQVTQFGKPVTLSCSQTLNHNVMYWYQQKSSQAPKLLFHYYDKDFNNEADTPDNFQSRRPNTSFCFLDIRSPGLGDTAMYLCATSRDTVQNYGYTFGSGTRLTVV.

This clonotype was counted only a few times. This chain connects TRBV12-3 or TRBV12-4 to TRBJ2-5; perhaps TRBD2 as D (6 bases). The V end lost 8 bases, the J end lost 2 bases, and 18 bases lay between the germline ends. CDR3 length: 15 residues. CDR3 in DNA: TGTGCCAGCGGGAACGGGACTGGGCTTCAAGAGACCCAGTACTTC. Amino acid sequence: CASGNGTGLQETQYF.

This clonotype showed up many times. The chain combines TRBV28 with TRBJ2-3; D call uncertain. Deletions cut 4 bases from V and 5 bases from J, with 10 bases between. Germline lookup yields CDR1 MDHEN and CDR2 SYDVKM. The CDR3 runs to 13 residues. The CDR3 bases are TGTGCCAGCAGTTCCGACCTTGGAGATACGCAGTATTTT. Its protein is CASSSDLGDTQYF.

This clonotype was observed at least ten times. The chain couples TRBV12-3 or TRBV12-4 to TRBJ1-2, with D perhaps TRBD1 (5 bases). The CDR3 length is 15 residues. V was clipped by 4 bases and J by 2 bases, with 14 bases between them. This chain's CDR3 is CASSSRDGQNYGYTF. The CDR3 nucleotides read TGTGCCAGCAGTTCCCGGGACGGTCAAAACTATGGCTACACCTTC.

This clonotype was detected ten times or more. The gene calls are TRBV29-1 and TRBJ2-7; TRBD1 is a possible D gene (5 bases). V dropped 0 bases and J dropped 0 bases, with 12 bases sitting between them. The germline gives CDR1 SQVTM, CDR2 ANQGSEA. This CDR3 has 15 residues. DNA of the CDR3: TGCAGCGTTGAAGAAGGGGCCCCAAGCTCCTACGAGCAGTACTTC. It yields the protein CSVEEGAPSSYEQYF.

This clonotype occurred many times. This sequence joins TRBV2 and TRBJ2-1; 8 bases match TRBD2. This CDR3 has 15 amino acids. The V segment lost 3 bases and the J segment 8 bases; nucleotides outside the gene matches: 9. The V gene's germline CDR1 is SNHLY and CDR2 FYNNEI. The CDR3 DNA sequence: TGTGCCAGCAGTGACGAGCGGGGGTTCGGCCATGAGCAGTTCTTC. Its translation: CASSDERGFGHEQFF.

This clonotype turned up a few times. This sequence may be a read error, since a much larger clone differs from it by one base. The CDR3 loop reads CASSVGRGKIQYF. The CDR3 nucleotides are TGTGCCAGCAGCGTAGGTAGGGGAAAAATTCAGTACTTC. The chain links TRBV9 to TRBJ2-4; D is perhaps TRBD1 (5 bases). V dropped 0 bases and J dropped 10 bases, with 11 bases sitting between them. Germline CDR1 is SGDLS and CDR2 is YYNGEE. CDR3 size: 13 residues.

This clonotype has ten or more counts. The CDR3 sequence is CASSLNLGQGPTGELFF. In nucleotides, the CDR3 is TGTGCCAGCAGCCTAAACCTCGGACAGGGACCCACCGGGGAGCTGTTTTTT. The rearrangement uses TRBV12-3 or TRBV12-4 and TRBJ2-2; 8 nucleotides agree with TRBD1. This CDR3 contains 17 residues. The V gene end was trimmed by 6 bases and the J gene end by 4 bases; junction bases not matched to a gene: 13.

There are many counts of this clonotype. The genes are TRBV9 and TRBJ1-6; D is ambiguous. Per the germline V gene, CDR1 is SGDLS and CDR2 is YYNGEE. Trimming stripped 4 bases from V and 10 bases from J, with 12 bases between. The CDR3 is made up of 13 amino acids. CDR3 DNA: TGTGCCAGCAGCCGGGTGTTGGACTCACCCCTCCACTTT. Amino acids: CASSRVLDSPLHF.

This clonotype came up many times. The chain uses TRBV20-1 and TRBJ2-2, with a possible D match to TRBD2 (7 bases). The germline CDR1 and CDR2 sequences are DFQATT and SNEGSKA (reference sequence). The V end lost 3 bases, the J end lost 4 bases, and 18 bases lay between the germline ends. CDR3 size: 16 residues. The CDR3 DNA is TGCAGTGCTAGGGGGGCGGGGGCCAGGAGCACCGGGGAGCTGTTTTTT. Encoded protein: CSARGAGARSTGELFF.

This clonotype showed up many times. The chain has TRBV12-3 or TRBV12-4 and TRBJ2-7, with D unclear. V was pared by 7 bases and J by 6 bases, with 13 bases between. CDR3 length: 12 amino acids. CDR3 in amino acids: CASTTRLIEQYF. The CDR3 region has the DNA TGTGCCAGCACCACACGGTTGATCGAGCAGTACTTC.

This clonotype was detected many times. The chain joins TRBV12-3 or TRBV12-4 to TRBJ1-1; D is unclear. The CDR3 runs 15 residues. V was clipped by 6 bases and J by 8 bases, with 22 bases between them. The CDR3 reads CASRRRYRPSYEAFF. Written as DNA, the CDR3 is TGTGCCAGCAGGCGTCGTTATCGCCCCTCCTACGAAGCTTTCTTT.

This clonotype was found many times. V and J are TRBV6-5 and TRBJ1-2; D is uncertain. V was clipped by 2 bases and J by 6 bases, with 10 bases between them. The CDR3 covers 13 residues. Germline V gene lookup returns CDR1 MNHEY and CDR2 SVGAGI. The CDR3 bases are TGTGCCAGCAGTTACCTGGGTACCGATGGCTACACCTTC. Amino acid sequence: CASSYLGTDGYTF.

This clonotype was observed many times. This chain links TRBV7-2 with TRBJ2-7, with TRBD2 matching 8 bases. The CDR3 covers 14 residues. Germline V CDR1 and CDR2: SGHTA, FQGNSA. V lost 1 base to trimming and J lost 4 bases; unmatched junction nucleotides: 3. Here the CDR3 DNA reads TGTGCCAGCAGCTTAGGACTAGCGAATTACGAGCAGTACTTC. It encodes CASSLGLANYEQYF.

V is TRBV11-2 and J is TRBJ2-3; D gene uncertain. The germline V gene encodes CDR1 SGHAT and CDR2 FQNNGV. V dropped 2 bases and J dropped 0 bases, with 12 bases sitting between them. This CDR3 is built from 16 residues. The CDR3 DNA is TGTGCCAGCAGCTTATTTGTGGCAACTAGCACAGATACGCAGTATTTT. Translating gives CASSLFVATSTDTQYF.

Ten or more counts support this clonotype. The rearrangement links TRBV20-1 to TRBJ2-3; tentatively, D is TRBD2 (6 bases). Trimming took 6 bases from V and 1 from J, leaving 23 bases between them. The CDR3 runs to 17 residues. In germline, CDR1 is DFQATT, CDR2 SNEGSKA (reference sequence). CDR3 region: CSATWLGGEVGTDTQYF. CDR3 sequence (DNA): TGCAGTGCCACGTGGTTGGGCGGGGAGGTTGGCACAGATACGCAGTATTTT.

This clonotype was found many times. V is TRBV12-5 and J is TRBJ2-2, with TRBD2 matching 7 bases. J gave up 5 bases and V 6 bases, and 6 bases lay outside the gene matches. The length of the CDR3 is 14 residues. Per the germline V gene, CDR1 is LGHNT and CDR2 is FRNRAP. The CDR3, as DNA: TGTGCTAGTGGAGTAGCGGGTGGTACCGGGGAGCTGTTTTTT. It translates to CASGVAGGTGELFF.

At least ten counts were recorded for this clonotype. The genes are TRBV7-2 and TRBJ2-2; D is possibly TRBD1 or TRBD2 (5 bases each). The ends were cut back, 6 bases at V and 4 bases at J, with 12 bases in the middle. The germline CDR1 and CDR2 sequences are SGHTA and FQGNSA. The CDR3 has 14 amino acids. The CDR3 here is CASRPGTFTGELFF. For the CDR3, the DNA is TGTGCCAGCAGGCCCGGGACCTTCACCGGGGAGCTGTTTTTT.